This passage covers 21 T cell receptor beta chains from one sample sequenced in a study of control samples from healthy donors and cancer patients. Repertoires were generated with immunoSEQ multiplex PCR, while TCRdb's copy carries only in-frame clones and drops some. Among approximately 100,000 clones, 65% to 85% were seen once, and the ten largest hold under 40%. Material for sequencing was PBMCs. The receptors stem from a man between 70 and 80 years old with lung cancer.

This chain uses TRBV19 with TRBJ2-6; tentatively, D is TRBD1 (6 bases). Trimming took 4 bases from V and 2 from J, leaving 9 bases between them. The CDR3 is made up of 15 amino acids. Germline CDR1 LNHDA, CDR2 SQIVND (reference sequence). CDR3 residues: CASSRGLPGANVLTF. The CDR3, as DNA: TGTGCCAGTAGTAGGGGGCTCCCTGGGGCCAACGTCCTGACTTTC.

V is TRBV3-1 (or the pseudogene TRBV3-2) and J is TRBJ1-2; TRBD1 agrees at 7 bases. Germline trimming cut 1 base from V and 4 bases from J; bases unmatched to any gene: 3. There are 14 residues in the CDR3. From germline, CDR1 is LGHDT and CDR2 YNNKEL (reference sequence). CDR3 bases: TGTGCCAGCAGCCAAGCGGGACAGATCTATGGCTACACCTTC. It yields the protein CASSQAGQIYGYTF.

The chain joins TRBV28 to TRBJ1-5; TRBD1 aligns across 9 bases. Per the germline V gene, CDR1 is MDHEN and CDR2 is SYDVKM. The CDR3 covers 14 residues. V gave up 7 bases and J gave up 2 bases; unmatched junction bases: 3. This CDR3 is CASKRDRGNQPQHF. In nucleotides, the CDR3 is TGTGCCAGCAAGAGGGACAGGGGCAATCAGCCCCAGCATTTT.

The CDR3 DNA is TGTGCTAGTGGTTGGGGACAGGGGAACACCGGGGAGCTGTTTTTT. Translation: CASGWGQGNTGELFF. This rearrangement joins TRBV12-5 to TRBJ2-2; TRBD1 matches at 9 bases. J gave up 1 base and V 4 bases, and 1 base lay outside the gene matches. The germline gives CDR1 LGHNT, CDR2 FRNRAP. This CDR3 comprises 15 residues.

The chain has TRBV9 and TRBJ2-6, with 10 bases that match TRBD1. The germline V gene encodes CDR1 SGDLS and CDR2 YYNGEE. The V segment lost 4 bases and the J segment 5 bases; nucleotides outside the gene matches: 9. The CDR3 has 17 residues. CDR3 nucleotide sequence: TGTGCCAGCAGCCCGAGACAGGGGGCGGTTAGGGCCAACGTCCTGACTTTC. Translation: CASSPRQGAVRANVLTF.

V is TRBV2 and J is TRBJ1-5; D is ambiguous. The CDR3 sequence is 12 residues long. Trimming took 5 bases from V and 1 from J, leaving 3 bases between them. The germline V gene has CDR1 SNHLY and CDR2 FYNNEI. The CDR3 DNA reads as TGTGCCAGCAGTCTCAGCAATCAGCCCCAGCATTTT. This encodes CASSLSNQPQHF.

The chain combines TRBV5-4 with TRBJ1-1; weak D call: TRBD1 (5 bases). The CDR3 is 14 residues long. Germline V CDR1 and CDR2: SGHNT, YYREEE (reference sequence). The V end lost 5 bases, the J end lost 1 base, and 12 bases lay between the germline ends. The chain's CDR3 is CASRSGQANTEAFF. The CDR3 DNA reads TGTGCCAGCAGATCGGGGCAGGCGAACACTGAAGCTTTCTTT.

This sequence joins TRBV6-2 or TRBV6-3 and TRBJ1-5; D ambiguous. Trimming took 5 bases from V and 7 from J, leaving 21 bases between them. The CDR3 consists of 16 residues. Germline CDR1 reads MNHEY; CDR2 reads SVGEGT. The CDR3 protein is CASSIRDRAPQQPQHF. In DNA form, the CDR3 reads TGTGCCAGCAGTATTCGAGACCGGGCTCCGCAACAGCCCCAGCATTTT.

This clone occurred a few times. V is TRBV19 and J is TRBJ2-2; the D is unclear. V was trimmed by 6 bases and J by 7 bases, leaving 3 bases between them. Germline values: CDR1 LNHDA, CDR2 SQIVND (reference sequence). The CDR3 spans 10 residues. This CDR3 is CASRGGELFF. CDR3 DNA: TGTGCCAGTAGGGGCGGGGAGCTGTTTTTT.

The chain combines TRBV15 with TRBJ1-1; possible D gene TRBD1, 6 bases. The CDR3 covers 15 residues. The germline gives CDR1 LNHNV, CDR2 YYDKDF (reference sequence). Trimming took 1 base from V and 3 from J, leaving 12 bases between them. The CDR3 loop is CATSRGGQWDTEAFF. CDR3 bases: TGTGCCACCAGCAGAGGAGGACAGTGGGACACTGAAGCTTTCTTT.

This sequence joins TRBV5-1 and TRBJ2-3; TRBD1 agrees at 9 bases. The CDR3 spans 16 residues. V shed 3 bases, J shed 4 bases, and the junction held 9 bases outside the gene matches. Looked up from germline, CDR1 is SGHRS and CDR2 is YFSETQ. The CDR3 DNA sequence: TGCGCCAGCAGCTGGGACAGGGATTGGTTCCCAGATACGCAGTATTTT. It specifies CASSWDRDWFPDTQYF.

The gene calls are TRBV19 and TRBJ1-6; 8 bases agree with TRBD1. Germline V CDR1 and CDR2: LNHDA, SQIVND (reference sequence). CDR3 length equals 14 residues. After removal of 3 bases from V and 8 bases from J, the junction contained 3 bases not matched to a gene. For the CDR3, the DNA is TGTGCCAGTAGTATGTTACAGGGGGATTCACCCCTCCACTTT. It is translated as CASSMLQGDSPLHF.

CDR3 nucleotide sequence: TGCGCCAGCAGCCAAGATCCACAGGGGGGTGGCTACACCTTC. Amino acids: CASSQDPQGGGYTF. The chain is built from TRBV4-3 and TRBJ1-2; 8 nucleotides match TRBD1. Trimming removed 0 bases from V and 7 bases from J; junction bases left unmatched: 4. The germline gives CDR1 LGHNA, CDR2 YSLEER. The CDR3 is made up of 14 amino acids.

The J gene is TRBJ1-1, the V gene TRBV11-2; possible D gene TRBD1, 5 bases. The CDR3 length is 12 residues. Germline CDR1 is SGHAT and CDR2 is FQNNGV. V lost 1 base and J 8 bases, leaving 8 bases between the germline ends. The CDR3 reads CASSLGGGEAFF. The CDR3 coding sequence is TGTGCCAGCAGCTTAGGCGGGGGGGAAGCTTTCTTT.

V is TRBV27 and J is TRBJ1-2, with 7 nucleotides matching TRBD1. Unmatched junction bases numbered 5, after V lost 5 bases and J lost 8 bases. CDR1 is MNHEY, CDR2 SMNVEV, per germline (reference sequence). This CDR3 is built from 12 residues. The CDR3 region has the DNA TGTGCCAGCAGTGACTACAGGGGAGGCTACACCTTC. Residues: CASSDYRGGYTF.

The rearrangement links TRBV29-1 to TRBJ2-1, with 10 bases lining up with TRBD1. V shed 5 bases and J 6 bases; nucleotides not matched to a gene: 7. This CDR3 comprises 14 residues. Germline V CDR1 and CDR2: SQVTM, ANQGSEA. The CDR3 here is CSVNGQGVTNEQFF. In DNA, the CDR3 is TGCAGCGTTAATGGACAGGGGGTTACCAATGAGCAGTTCTTC.

The V gene is TRBV7-9, the J gene TRBJ2-6; D is undetermined. This CDR3 is built from 17 residues. V lost 8 bases and J 1 base, leaving 18 bases between the germline ends. CDR1 is SEHNR and CDR2 is FQNEAQ in the germline V gene (reference sequence). CDR3 region: CASFFSGNLSGANVLTF. CDR3 sequence (DNA): TGTGCCAGCTTCTTCTCAGGCAACCTTTCTGGGGCCAACGTCCTGACTTTC.

The V and J genes are TRBV11-2 and TRBJ1-1; a possible D gene is TRBD1 (6 bases). V shed 4 bases and J shed 3 bases, with 18 bases lying between them. Germline CDR1 and CDR2: SGHAT and FQNNGV. The CDR3 totals 16 residues. The CDR3 is CASSSPSGRGHTEAFF. CDR3 nucleotide sequence: TGTGCCAGCAGCTCCCCATCGGGACGGGGGCACACTGAAGCTTTCTTT.

This clone has a handful of counts. The chain couples TRBV7-8 to TRBJ1-1; no clear D. Germline CDR1 reads SGHVS; CDR2 reads FQNEAQ. The CDR3 totals 16 residues. V lost 4 bases, J lost 0 bases, and 15 bases lay in between. CDR3: CASSSIIAVMNTEAFF. The CDR3, as DNA: TGTGCCAGCAGCTCCATAATCGCCGTCATGAACACTGAAGCTTTCTTT.

The J gene is TRBJ1-1, the V gene TRBV5-1; D unclear. The length of the CDR3 is 16 residues. CDR1 is SGHRS and CDR2 is YFSETQ in the germline V gene. Trimming removed 0 bases from V and 2 bases from J, with 14 bases in between. CDR3 region: CASSLATGAANTEAFF. Written as DNA, the CDR3 is TGCGCCAGCAGCTTGGCAACTGGTGCGGCCAACACTGAAGCTTTCTTT.

The CDR3 DNA reads as TGTGCCAGCAGGACGGACAGGGGAAGAGGAGATACGCAGTATTTT. Translated, it gives CASRTDRGRGDTQYF. The chain joins TRBV2 to TRBJ2-3, with TRBD1 matching 9 bases. J was trimmed by 5 bases and V by 6 bases; bases with no gene match: 9. This CDR3 is 15 amino acids long. The germline V gene has CDR1 SNHLY and CDR2 FYNNEI. Together with reference TRBV2 and TRBJ2-3, the CDR3 gives the full variable domain: EPEVTQTPSHQVTQMGQEVILRCVPISNHLYFYWYRQILGQKVEFLVSFYNNEISEKSEIFDDQFSVERPDGSNFTLKIRSTKLEDSAMYFCASRTDRGRGDTQYFGPGTRLTVL.